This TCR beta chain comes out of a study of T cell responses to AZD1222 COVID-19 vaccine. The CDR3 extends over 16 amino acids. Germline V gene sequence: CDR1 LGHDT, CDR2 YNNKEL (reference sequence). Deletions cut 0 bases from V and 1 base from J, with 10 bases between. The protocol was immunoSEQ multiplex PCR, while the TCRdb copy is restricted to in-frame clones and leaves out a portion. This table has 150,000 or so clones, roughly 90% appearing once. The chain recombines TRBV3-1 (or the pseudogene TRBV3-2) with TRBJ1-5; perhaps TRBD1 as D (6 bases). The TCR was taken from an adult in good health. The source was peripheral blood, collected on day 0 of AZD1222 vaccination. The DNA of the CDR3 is TGTGCCAGCAGCCAAGATAGCACAGGGAGCAATCAGCCCCAGCATTTT. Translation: CASSQDSTGSNQPQHF.